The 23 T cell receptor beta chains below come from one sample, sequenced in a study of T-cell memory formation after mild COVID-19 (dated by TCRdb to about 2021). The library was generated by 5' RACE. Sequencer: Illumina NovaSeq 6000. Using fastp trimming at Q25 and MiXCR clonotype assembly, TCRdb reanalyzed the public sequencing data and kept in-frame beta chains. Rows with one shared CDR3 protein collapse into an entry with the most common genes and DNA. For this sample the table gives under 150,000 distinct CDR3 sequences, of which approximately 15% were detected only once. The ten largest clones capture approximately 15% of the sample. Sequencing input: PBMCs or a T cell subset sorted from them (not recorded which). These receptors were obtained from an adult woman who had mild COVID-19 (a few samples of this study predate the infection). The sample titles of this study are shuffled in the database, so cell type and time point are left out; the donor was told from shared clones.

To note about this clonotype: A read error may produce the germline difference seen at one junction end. DNA of the CDR3: TGTGCCAGTAGCGCAGGGATCTACGAGCAGGACTTC. Amino acids: CASSAGIYEQDF. This chain joins TRBV19 and TRBJ2-7; TRBD1 might be the D (5 bases). The CDR3 has 12 residues. Germline V gene data show CDR1 as LNHDA and CDR2 as SQIVND (reference sequence).

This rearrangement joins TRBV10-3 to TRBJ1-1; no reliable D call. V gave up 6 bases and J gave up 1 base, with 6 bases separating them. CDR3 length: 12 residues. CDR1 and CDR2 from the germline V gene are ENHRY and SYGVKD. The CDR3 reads CAISPGNTEAFF. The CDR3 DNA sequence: TGTGCCATCAGCCCTGGGAACACTGAAGCTTTCTTT.

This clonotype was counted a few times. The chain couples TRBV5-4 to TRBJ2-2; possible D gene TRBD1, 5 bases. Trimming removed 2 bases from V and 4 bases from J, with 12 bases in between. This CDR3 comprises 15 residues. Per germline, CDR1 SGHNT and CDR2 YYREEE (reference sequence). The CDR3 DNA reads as TGTGCCAGCAGCTTTGGGGCACGAGGCACCGGGGAGCTGTTTTTT. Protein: CASSFGARGTGELFF.

Here the CDR3 reads CASRTTEAFF. The CDR3 DNA reads as TGTGCCAGCAGGACAACTGAAGCTTTCTTT. The genes are TRBV2 and TRBJ1-1; D is ambiguous. The CDR3 has 10 residues. V dropped 6 bases and J dropped 5 bases, with 4 bases sitting between them. The germline V gene has CDR1 SNHLY and CDR2 FYNNEI.

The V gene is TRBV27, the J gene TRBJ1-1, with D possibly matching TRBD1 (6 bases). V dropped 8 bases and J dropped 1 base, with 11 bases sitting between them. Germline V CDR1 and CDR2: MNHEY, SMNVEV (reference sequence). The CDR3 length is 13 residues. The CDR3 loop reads CASHRDRNTEAFF. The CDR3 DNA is TGTGCCAGCCACAGGGATAGGAACACTGAAGCTTTCTTT.

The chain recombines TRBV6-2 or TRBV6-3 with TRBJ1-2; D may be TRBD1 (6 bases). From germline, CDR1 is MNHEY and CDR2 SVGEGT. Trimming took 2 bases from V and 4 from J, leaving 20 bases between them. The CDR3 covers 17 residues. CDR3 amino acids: CASSYGGGGRISYGYTF. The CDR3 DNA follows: TGTGCCAGCAGTTACGGCGGAGGGGGACGGATATCCTATGGCTACACCTTC.

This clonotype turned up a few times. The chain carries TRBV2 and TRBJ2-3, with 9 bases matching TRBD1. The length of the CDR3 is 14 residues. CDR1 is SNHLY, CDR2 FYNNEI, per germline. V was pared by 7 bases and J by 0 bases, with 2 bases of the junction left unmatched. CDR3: CASNDRGSTDTQYF. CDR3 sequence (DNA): TGTGCCAGCAACGACAGGGGGAGCACAGATACGCAGTATTTT.

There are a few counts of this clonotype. CDR3 protein: CSARDLGTSGIYEQYF. CDR3 nucleotide sequence: TGCAGTGCTAGAGATCTGGGGACTAGCGGGATCTACGAGCAGTACTTC. The rearrangement joins TRBV20-1 to TRBJ2-7, with 13 bases that match TRBD2. Germline values: CDR1 DFQATT, CDR2 SNEGSKA (reference sequence). J gave up 3 bases and V 0 bases, and 5 bases lay outside the gene matches. The CDR3 loop spans 16 amino acids.

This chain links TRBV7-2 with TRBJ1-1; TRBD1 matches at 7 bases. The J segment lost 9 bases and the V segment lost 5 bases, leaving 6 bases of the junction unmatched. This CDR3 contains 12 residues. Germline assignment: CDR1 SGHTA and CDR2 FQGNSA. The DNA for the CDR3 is TGTGCCAGCAGCCTGGGGACAGTTAAAGCTTTCTTT. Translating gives CASSLGTVKAFF.

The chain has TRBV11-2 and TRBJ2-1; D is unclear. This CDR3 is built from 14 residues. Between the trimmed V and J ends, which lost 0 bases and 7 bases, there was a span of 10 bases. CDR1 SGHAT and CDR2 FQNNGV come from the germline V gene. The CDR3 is CASSLDPSLNEQFF. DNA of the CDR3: TGTGCCAGCAGCTTAGATCCTAGTTTGAATGAGCAGTTCTTC.

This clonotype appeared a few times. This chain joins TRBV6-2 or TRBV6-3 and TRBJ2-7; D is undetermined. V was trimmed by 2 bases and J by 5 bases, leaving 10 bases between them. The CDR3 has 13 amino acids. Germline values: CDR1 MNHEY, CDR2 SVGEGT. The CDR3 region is CASSYPLKNEQYF. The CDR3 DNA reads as TGTGCCAGCAGTTACCCCCTTAAGAACGAGCAGTACTTC.

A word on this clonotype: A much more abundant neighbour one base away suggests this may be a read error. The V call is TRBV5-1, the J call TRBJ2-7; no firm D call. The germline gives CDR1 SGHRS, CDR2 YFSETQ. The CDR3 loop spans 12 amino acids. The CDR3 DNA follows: TGCGCCAGAAGCTTCGACATTCGCGAGCAGTACTTC. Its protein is CARSFDIREQYF.

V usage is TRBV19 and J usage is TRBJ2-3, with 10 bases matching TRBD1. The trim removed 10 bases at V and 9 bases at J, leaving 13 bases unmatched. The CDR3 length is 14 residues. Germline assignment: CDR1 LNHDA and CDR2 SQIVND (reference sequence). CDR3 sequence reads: CATERRQGALTQYF. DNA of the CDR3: TGTGCCACCGAGCGGAGACAGGGGGCGCTCACGCAGTATTTT.

This chain's CDR3 is CATSHPQGSDEQFF. In nucleotides, the CDR3 is TGTGCCACCAGTCACCCGCAGGGATCAGATGAGCAGTTCTTC. The chain combines TRBV24-1 with TRBJ2-1, with a weak D call TRBD1 (5 bases). Between the trimmed V and J ends, which lost 6 bases and 8 bases, there was a span of 16 bases. Looked up from germline, CDR1 is KGHDR and CDR2 is SFDVKD. This CDR3 is built from 14 residues.

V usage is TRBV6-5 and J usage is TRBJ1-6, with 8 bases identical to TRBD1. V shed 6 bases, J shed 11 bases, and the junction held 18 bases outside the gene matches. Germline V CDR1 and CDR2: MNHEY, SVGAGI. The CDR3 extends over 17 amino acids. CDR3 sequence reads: CASSLGDRSLGMAPLHF. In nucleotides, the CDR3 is TGTGCCAGCAGCCTCGGGGACAGGTCACTAGGGATGGCACCCCTCCACTTT.

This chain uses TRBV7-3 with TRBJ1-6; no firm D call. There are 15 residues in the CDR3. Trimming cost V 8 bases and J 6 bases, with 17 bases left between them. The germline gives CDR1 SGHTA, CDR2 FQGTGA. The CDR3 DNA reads TGTGCCAGCCGCCGTACCGGACGGATTAATTCACCCCTCCACTTT. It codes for CASRRTGRINSPLHF.

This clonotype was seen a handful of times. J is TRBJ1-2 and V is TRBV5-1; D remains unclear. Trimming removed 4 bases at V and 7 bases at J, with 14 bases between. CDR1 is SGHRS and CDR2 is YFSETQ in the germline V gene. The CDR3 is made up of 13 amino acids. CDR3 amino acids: CASSVEGAGGYTF. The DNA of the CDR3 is TGCGCCAGCAGCGTGGAGGGCGCGGGTGGCTACACCTTC.

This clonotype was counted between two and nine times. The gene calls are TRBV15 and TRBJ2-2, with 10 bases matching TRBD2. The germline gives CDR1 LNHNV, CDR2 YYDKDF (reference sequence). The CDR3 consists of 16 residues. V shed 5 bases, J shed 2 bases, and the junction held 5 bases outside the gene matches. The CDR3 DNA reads TGTGCCACCAGCTTCCTAGCGGGGGCCAACACCGGGGAGCTGTTTTTT. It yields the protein CATSFLAGANTGELFF.

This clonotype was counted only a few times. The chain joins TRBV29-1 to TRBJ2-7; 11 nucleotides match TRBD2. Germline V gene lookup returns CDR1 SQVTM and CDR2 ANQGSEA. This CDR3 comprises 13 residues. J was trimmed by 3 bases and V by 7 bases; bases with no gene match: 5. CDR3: CSAEGTSGYEQYF. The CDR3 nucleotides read TGCAGCGCCGAAGGGACTAGCGGCTACGAGCAGTACTTC.

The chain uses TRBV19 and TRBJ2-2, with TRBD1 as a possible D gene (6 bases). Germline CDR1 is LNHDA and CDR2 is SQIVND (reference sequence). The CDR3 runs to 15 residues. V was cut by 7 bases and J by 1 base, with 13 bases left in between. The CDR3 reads CASKQGPQNTGELFF. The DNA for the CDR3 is TGTGCCAGTAAACAGGGACCCCAGAACACCGGGGAGCTGTTTTTT.

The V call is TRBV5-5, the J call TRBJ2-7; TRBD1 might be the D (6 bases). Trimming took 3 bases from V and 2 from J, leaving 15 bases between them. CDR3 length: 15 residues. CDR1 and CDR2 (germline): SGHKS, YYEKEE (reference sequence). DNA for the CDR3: TGTGCCAGCAGCTGGGGGCAAGGGGGACCCTACGAGCAGTACTTC. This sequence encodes CASSWGQGGPYEQYF.

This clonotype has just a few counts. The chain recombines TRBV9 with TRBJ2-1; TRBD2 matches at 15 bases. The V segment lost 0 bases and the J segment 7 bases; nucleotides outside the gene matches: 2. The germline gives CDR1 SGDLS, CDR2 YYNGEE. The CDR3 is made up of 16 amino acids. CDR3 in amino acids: CASSVAGLAGGNEQFF. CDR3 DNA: TGTGCCAGCAGCGTAGCGGGACTAGCGGGGGGAAATGAGCAGTTCTTC.

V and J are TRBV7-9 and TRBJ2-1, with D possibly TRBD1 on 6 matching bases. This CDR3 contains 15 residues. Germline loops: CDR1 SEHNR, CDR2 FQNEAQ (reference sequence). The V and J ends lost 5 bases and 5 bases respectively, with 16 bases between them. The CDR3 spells CASSSRGGRDNEQFF. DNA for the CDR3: TGTGCCAGCAGCAGCAGGGGCGGACGGGACAATGAGCAGTTCTTC. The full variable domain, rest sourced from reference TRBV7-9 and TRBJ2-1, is DTGVSQNPRHKITKRGQNVTFRCDPISEHNRLYWYRQTLGQGPEFLTYFQNEAQLEKSRLLSDRFSAERPKGSFSTLEIQRTEQGDSAMYLCASSSRGGRDNEQFFGPGTRLTVL.